The 13 T cell receptor beta chains given below trace back to one sample, sequenced in a study of blood T cells in healthy people across ages. Combining a sample-barcoded 5' primer with a J-beta primer mix, a second PCR ran for 7 to 11 cycles. From the 5' RACE reads, TCRdb called clonotypes with MiXCR, one entry per CDR3 protein. The sample carries about 380,000 distinct CDR3 sequences, more than 45% recorded once. Material: blood. The source of these receptors is a man between 60 and 75 years old in good health.

This clonotype rates as medium-sized. V gene TRBV6-1 combines with J gene TRBJ1-2; D possibly corresponds to TRBD1 (6 bases). V lost 3 bases to trimming and J lost 7 bases, with 21 bases between them. CDR1 MNHNS and CDR2 SASEGT come from the germline V gene. The CDR3 consists of 16 residues. Here the CDR3 reads CASSEATGTPGPGYTF. The CDR3 DNA sequence: TGTGCCAGCAGTGAGGCCACCGGGACACCCGGCCCTGGCTACACCTTC.

The V call is TRBV6-5, the J call TRBJ2-5; 9 bases map to TRBD2. Germline CDR1 and CDR2: MNHEY and SVGAGI. J lost 2 bases, V lost 2 bases, and 3 bases had no gene match. The CDR3 totals 15 residues. This chain's CDR3 is CASSYGTSRQETQYF. CDR3 coding DNA: TGTGCCAGCAGTTACGGGACTAGCCGTCAAGAGACCCAGTACTTC.

This clonotype appeared many times. The chain carries TRBV20-1 and TRBJ2-3, with D possibly TRBD2 on 6 matching bases. V lost 6 bases and J 0 bases, leaving 19 bases between the germline ends. The germline CDR1 and CDR2 sequences are DFQATT and SNEGSKA (reference sequence). The CDR3 has 16 amino acids. The CDR3 coding sequence is TGCAGTGCGACTCATCTCCAGCGGGCGAGCACAGATACGCAGTATTTT. This codes for CSATHLQRASTDTQYF.

This sequence joins TRBV4-2 and TRBJ2-3; D may be TRBD2 (5 bases). Trimming cost V 1 base and J 1 base, with 12 bases left between them. There are 16 residues in the CDR3. Germline CDR1 and CDR2: LGHNA and YNFKEQ. The CDR3 region has the DNA TGTGCCAGCAGCCAAGGGTCTAGCAGACGCACAGATACGCAGTATTTT. Its translation: CASSQGSSRRTDTQYF.

With regard to this clonotype: This could be a read error, since a much larger clone is one nucleotide away. The gene calls are TRBV6-5 and TRBJ2-4; the D is unclear. The V end lost 8 bases, the J end lost 15 bases, and 26 bases lay between the germline ends. This CDR3 is 14 amino acids long. Germline V CDR1 and CDR2: MNHEY, SVGAGI. The CDR3 protein is CASRMRRNSYERYF. The CDR3 region has the DNA TGTGCCAGCCGAATGCGACGGAACTCCTACGAGCGGTACTTC.

The rearrangement uses TRBV20-1 and TRBJ2-4; TRBD2 matches 11 bases. The DNA end is a closer match to TRBJ2-7, so the J assignment may be wrong. This CDR3 is built from 16 residues. Germline V lookup: CDR1 DFQATT, CDR2 SNEGSKA (reference sequence). CDR3 region: CSAPTRLAGYDYEQYF. As DNA, the CDR3 is TGCAGTGCTCCTACCAGACTAGCGGGGTATGACTACGAGCAGTACTTC.

The chain links TRBV5-1 to TRBJ2-7, with 7 bases that match TRBD1. The CDR3 has 16 amino acids. The V and J ends lost 2 bases and 0 bases, in that order; junction bases with no gene match: 8. Germline V lookup: CDR1 SGHRS, CDR2 YFSETQ. CDR3 DNA: TGCGCCAGCAGCTTATCGACAGGGAATCCCTCCTACGAGCAGTACTTC. Translating gives CASSLSTGNPSYEQYF. Full variable domain (outside the CDR3, taken from reference TRBV5-1 and TRBJ2-7): KAGVTQTPRYLIKTRGQQVTLSCSPISGHRSVSWYQQTPGQGLQFLFEYFSETQRNKGNFPGRFSGRQFSNSRSEMNVSTLELGDSALYLCASSLSTGNPSYEQYFGPGTRLTVT.

This chain joins TRBV27 and TRBJ2-5, with 7 bases identical to TRBD1. Germline trimming cut 4 bases from V and 0 bases from J; bases unmatched to any gene: 11. Germline V gene sequence: CDR1 MNHEY, CDR2 SMNVEV (reference sequence). The CDR3 consists of 17 residues. The CDR3 nucleotides are TGTGCCAGCAGTTCTATTCCGCGACAGGGATACCAAGAGACCCAGTACTTC. It translates to CASSSIPRQGYQETQYF.

This clonotype was picked up a small number of times. The chain recombines TRBV2 with TRBJ1-2; D is possibly TRBD1 (5 bases). The CDR3 contains 14 residues. The germline V gene has CDR1 SNHLY and CDR2 FYNNEI. V was clipped by 6 bases and J by 7 bases, with 18 bases between them. The chain's CDR3 is CASRTPRGGPGYTF. CDR3 in DNA: TGTGCCAGCAGAACGCCGCGGGGCGGACCTGGCTACACCTTC.

The V gene is TRBV18, the J gene TRBJ2-7; D is undetermined. This CDR3 contains 13 residues. With 2 bases removed from V and 6 bases from J, the gap between germline ends came to 11 bases. Germline-derived CDR1 and CDR2 are KGHSH and LQKENI. The CDR3 here is CASSPKTNSEQYF. The DNA for the CDR3 is TGTGCCAGCTCACCAAAAACAAATAGCGAGCAGTACTTC.

In regard to this clonotype: Just one base apart from a much larger clone, this may be a read error. This chain connects TRBV7-9 to TRBJ2-5; D is perhaps TRBD2 (6 bases). There are 13 residues in the CDR3. Germline V lookup: CDR1 SEHNR, CDR2 FQNEAQ (reference sequence). The CDR3 DNA sequence: TGTGCCGGCAGCCGGGACTACCAAGAGACCCAGTACTTC. Translated, it gives CAGSRDYQETQYF. The full variable domain, with the rest looked up from reference TRBV7-9 and TRBJ2-5, is DTGVSQNPRHKITKRGQNVTFRCDPISEHNRLYWYRQTLGQGPEFLTYFQNEAQLEKSRLLSDRFSAERPKGSFSTLEIQRTEQGDSAMYLCAGSRDYQETQYFGPGTRLLVL.

This rearrangement joins TRBV5-1 to TRBJ2-3; D is uncertain. V lost 0 bases and J 7 bases, leaving 18 bases between the germline ends. Germline values: CDR1 SGHRS, CDR2 YFSETQ. The CDR3 spans 16 residues. This CDR3 is CASSLDGSRLAHTQYF. In DNA, the CDR3 is TGCGCCAGCAGCTTGGATGGCAGCCGCCTCGCCCATACGCAGTATTTT.

The CDR3 DNA follows: TGTGCCAGCAGTTTCGCCGGGACTACCTATGGCTACACCTTC. Protein product: CASSFAGTTYGYTF. V usage is TRBV6-5 and J usage is TRBJ1-2, with D possibly being TRBD1 (5 bases). The germline V and J ends were trimmed by 4 bases and 4 bases, with 13 bases remaining between them. Germline CDR1 and CDR2: MNHEY and SVGAGI. This CDR3 is 14 amino acids long.